This TCR beta chain was sequenced in a study of post-analysis software for immune sequencing data. Presence of unique molecular identifiers characterized the TCR beta cDNA libraries. MiXCR, run by TCRdb on the PCR reads, gives a single entry per CDR3 protein. Among about 260,000 distinct CDR3 sequences, about 38% were seen once, and the ten largest hold roughly 4.8%. Germline V gene data show CDR1 as SGHRS and CDR2 as YFSETQ. This CDR3 spans 14 amino acids. The V end was cut by 2 bases, the J end by 3 bases, with 12 bases between. In regard to this clonotype: Its cognate antigen is unknown.

General study results and limits: Relative to controls, patients had about five TRBV segments at higher frequency, with TRBV5-6, TRBV5-1 and TRBV20-1 among these. Under the F measure, samples that were prepared in one batch clustered strongly together. Normalized Chao1 diversity in multiple sclerosis patients fell significantly below that of controls.

The J gene is TRBJ2-7, the V gene TRBV5-1; tentative D call: TRBD1 (5 bases). This clonotype was obtained from a girl aged 5-17 years with multiple sclerosis. Sequenced: blood. The chain's CDR3 is CASSFQDKNYEQYF. CDR3 bases: TGCGCCAGCAGCTTTCAGGACAAGAACTACGAGCAGTACTTC.